This TCR beta chain is drawn from a study of T cell responses to AZD1222 COVID-19 vaccine. To note about this clone: Antigen: not known.

The CDR3 contains 15 residues. The V gene end was trimmed by 6 bases and the J gene end by 2 bases; junction bases not matched to a gene: 9. Germline assignment: CDR1 MNHEY and CDR2 SVGAGI. Study results and caveats: White British people made up most donors, females outnumbered males, and clonal diversity was possibly underestimated.

Profiled with immunoSEQ multiplex PCR; TCRdb holds only in-frame clones, not every one. The sample holds 45,000 to 55,000 clones, about 81% seen once. This TCR was recovered from an adult in good health. This sequence joins TRBV6-5 and TRBJ2-5; TRBD1 matches at 7 bases. Material: peripheral blood, obtained on day 0 of AZD1222 vaccination. CDR3 loop: CASRRTRDRQETQYF. DNA of the CDR3: TGTGCCAGCAGAAGGACCCGGGACAGACAAGAGACCCAGTACTTC.